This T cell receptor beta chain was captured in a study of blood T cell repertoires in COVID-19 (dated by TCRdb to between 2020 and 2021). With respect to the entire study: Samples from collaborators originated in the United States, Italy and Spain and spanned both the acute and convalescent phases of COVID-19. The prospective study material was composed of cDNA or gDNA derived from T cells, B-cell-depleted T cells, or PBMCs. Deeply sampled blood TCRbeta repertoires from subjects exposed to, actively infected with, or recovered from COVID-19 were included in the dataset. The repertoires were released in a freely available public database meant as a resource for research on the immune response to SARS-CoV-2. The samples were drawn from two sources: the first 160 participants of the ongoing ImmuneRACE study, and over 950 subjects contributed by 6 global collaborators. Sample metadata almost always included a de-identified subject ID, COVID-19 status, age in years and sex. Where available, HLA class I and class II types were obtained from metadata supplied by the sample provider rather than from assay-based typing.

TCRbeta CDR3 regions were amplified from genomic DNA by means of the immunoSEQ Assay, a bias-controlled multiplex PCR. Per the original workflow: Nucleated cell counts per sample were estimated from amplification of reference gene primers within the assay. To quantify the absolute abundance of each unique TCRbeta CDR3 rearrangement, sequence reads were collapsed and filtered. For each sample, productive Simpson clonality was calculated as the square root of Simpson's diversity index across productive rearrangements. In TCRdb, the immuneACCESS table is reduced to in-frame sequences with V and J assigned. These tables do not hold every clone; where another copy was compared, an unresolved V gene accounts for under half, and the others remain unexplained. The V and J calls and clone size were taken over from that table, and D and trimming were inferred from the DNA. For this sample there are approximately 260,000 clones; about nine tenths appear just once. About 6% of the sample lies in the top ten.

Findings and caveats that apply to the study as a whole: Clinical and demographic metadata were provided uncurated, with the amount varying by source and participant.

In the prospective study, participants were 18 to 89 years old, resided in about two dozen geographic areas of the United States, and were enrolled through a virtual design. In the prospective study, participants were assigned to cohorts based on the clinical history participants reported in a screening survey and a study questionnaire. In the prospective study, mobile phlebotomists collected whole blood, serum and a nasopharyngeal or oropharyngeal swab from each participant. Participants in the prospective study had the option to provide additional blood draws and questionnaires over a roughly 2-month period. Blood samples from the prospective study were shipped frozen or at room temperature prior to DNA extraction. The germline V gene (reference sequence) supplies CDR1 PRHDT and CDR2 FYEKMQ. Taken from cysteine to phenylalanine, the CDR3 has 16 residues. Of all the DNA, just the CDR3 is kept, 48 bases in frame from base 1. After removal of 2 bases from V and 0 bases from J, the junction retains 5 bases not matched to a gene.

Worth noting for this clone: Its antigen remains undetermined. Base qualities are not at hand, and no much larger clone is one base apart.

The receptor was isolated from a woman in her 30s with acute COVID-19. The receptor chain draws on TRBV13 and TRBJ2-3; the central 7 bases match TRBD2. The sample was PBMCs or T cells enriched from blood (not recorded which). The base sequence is TGTGCCAGCAGCTTAAGGGAACTAGCGAGCACAGATACGCAGTATTTT. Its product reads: CASSLRELASTDTQYF. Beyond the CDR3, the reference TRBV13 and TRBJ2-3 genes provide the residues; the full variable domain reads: AAGVIQSPRHLIKEKRETATLKCYPIPRHDTVYWYQQGPGQDPQFLISFYEKMQSDKGSIPDRFSAQQFSDYHSELNMSSLELGDSALYFCASSLRELASTDTQYFGPGTRLTVL.